These 2 T cell receptor beta chains were sequenced from one sample in a study of cytomegalovirus exposure and HLA in healthy donors. The PCR used 60 Vbeta and 13 Jbeta primers. This table comes from immunoSEQ multiplex PCR, and its TCRdb copy is limited to in-frame clones, with some not included. Altogether about 150,000 clones are present, 70% to 85% being singletons, with the ten largest covering 6.6%. Sequenced sample: PBMCs. The receptors were sampled from a woman between 45 and 65 years old in good health and CMV-seropositive.

This clone turned up a few times. The J gene is TRBJ1-5, the V gene TRBV2; TRBD1 matches at 11 bases. In germline, CDR1 is SNHLY, CDR2 FYNNEI. This CDR3 has 16 amino acids. Trimming removed 4 bases from V and 4 bases from J; junction bases left unmatched: 6. The CDR3 region has the DNA TGTGCCAGCAGTGGGACAGGGGGCTTGAGGAATCAGCCCCAGCATTTT. Its protein product is CASSGTGGLRNQPQHF.

The chain recombines TRBV20-1 with TRBJ2-1; D remains ambiguous. CDR1 and CDR2 (germline): DFQATT, SNEGSKA (reference sequence). Between the trimmed V and J ends, which lost 3 bases and 6 bases, there was a span of 6 bases. This CDR3 has 11 amino acids. This CDR3 reads CSARGTNEQFF. CDR3 nucleotide sequence: TGCAGTGCTAGGGGCACCAATGAGCAGTTCTTC.